This section outlines one TCR beta chain sequence together with its context. Its antigen is not identified. The CDR3 loop spans 13 amino acids. Germline V gives CDR1 SGHRS, CDR2 YFSETQ. With V trimmed by 7 bases and J by 0 bases, 3 bases remained unmatched. Sequencing used immunoSEQ multiplex PCR; TCRdb keeps in-frame clones, though not all of them. Seen here are approximately 300,000 clones, 85% to 90% observed once, and the top ten hold around 2%. Treatment denoted: around 19 received Ad26.COV2.S at low or high dose, single or two shots; five or six received placebo; per-sample allocation not given. Collection of the samples took place on day 63 after the first injection of vaccine or placebo. This sample was taken from a study of Ad26.COV2.S vaccination and SARS-CoV-2 variants. General study results and limits: The TCR-based breadth and depth measures might underestimate overall T cell responses. Considerable breadth of spike-specific CD8+ and CD4+ T cell responses has reportedly been documented following vaccination. Measurement of non-spike TCR breadth gave similar results in vaccine and placebo recipients.

The sequence came from a person aged 18-60 years who received the Ad26.COV2.S COVID-19 vaccine or a placebo. This specimen was peripheral blood, taken in a trial of Ad26.COV2.S vaccine versus placebo. The J gene is TRBJ1-2, the V gene TRBV5-1; 7 bases map to TRBD1. This CDR3 reads CASAGTANYGYTF. CDR3 nucleotide sequence: TGCGCCAGCGCGGGGACAGCTAACTATGGCTACACCTTC.